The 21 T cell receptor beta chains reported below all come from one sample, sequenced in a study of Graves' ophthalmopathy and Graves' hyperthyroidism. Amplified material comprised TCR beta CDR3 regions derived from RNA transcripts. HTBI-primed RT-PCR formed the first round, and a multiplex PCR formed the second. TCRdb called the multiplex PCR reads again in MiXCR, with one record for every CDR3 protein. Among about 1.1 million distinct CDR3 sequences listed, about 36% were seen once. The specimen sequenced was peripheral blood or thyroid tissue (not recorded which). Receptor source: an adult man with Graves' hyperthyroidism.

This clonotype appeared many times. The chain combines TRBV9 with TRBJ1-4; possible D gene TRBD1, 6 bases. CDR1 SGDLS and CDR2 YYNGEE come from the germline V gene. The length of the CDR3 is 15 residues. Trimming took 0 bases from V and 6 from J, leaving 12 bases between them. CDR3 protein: CASSVGPGDHEKLFF. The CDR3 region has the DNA TGTGCCAGCAGCGTAGGGCCAGGGGATCATGAAAAACTGTTTTTT. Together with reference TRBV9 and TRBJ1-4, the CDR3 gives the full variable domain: DSGVTQTPKHLITATGQRVTLRCSPRSGDLSVYWYQQSLDQGLQFLIQYYNGEERAKGNILERFSAQQFPDLHSELNLSSLELGDSALYFCASSVGPGDHEKLFFGSGTQLSVL.

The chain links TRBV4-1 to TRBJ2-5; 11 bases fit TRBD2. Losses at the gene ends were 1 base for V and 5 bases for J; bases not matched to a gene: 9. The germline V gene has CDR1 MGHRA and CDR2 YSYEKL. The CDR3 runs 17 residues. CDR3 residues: CASSQGNLAGGTETQYF. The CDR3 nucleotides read TGCGCCAGCAGCCAAGGAAACCTAGCGGGAGGAACTGAGACCCAGTACTTC.

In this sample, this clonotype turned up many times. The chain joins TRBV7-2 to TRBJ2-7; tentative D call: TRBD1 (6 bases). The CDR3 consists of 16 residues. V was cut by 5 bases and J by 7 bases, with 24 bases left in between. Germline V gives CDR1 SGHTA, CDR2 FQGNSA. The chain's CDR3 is CASSLRQGTTTPEQYF. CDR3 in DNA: TGTGCCAGCAGCCTCCGTCAGGGGACCACTACTCCGGAGCAGTACTTC.

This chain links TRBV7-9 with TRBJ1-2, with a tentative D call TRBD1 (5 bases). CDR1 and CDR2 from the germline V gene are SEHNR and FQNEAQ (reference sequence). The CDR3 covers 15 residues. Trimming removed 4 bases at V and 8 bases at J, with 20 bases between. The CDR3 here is CASSSGYRQGDGYTF. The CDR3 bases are TGTGCCAGCAGCTCAGGTTACAGGCAAGGAGACGGCTACACCTTC.

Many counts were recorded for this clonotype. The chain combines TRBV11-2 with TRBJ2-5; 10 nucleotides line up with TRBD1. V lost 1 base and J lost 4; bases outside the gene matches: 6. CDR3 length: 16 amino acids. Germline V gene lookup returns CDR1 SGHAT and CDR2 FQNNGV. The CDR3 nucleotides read TGTGCCAGCAGCTTAGTTGGTAGGACAGGGGGAGAGACCCAGTACTTC. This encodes CASSLVGRTGGETQYF.

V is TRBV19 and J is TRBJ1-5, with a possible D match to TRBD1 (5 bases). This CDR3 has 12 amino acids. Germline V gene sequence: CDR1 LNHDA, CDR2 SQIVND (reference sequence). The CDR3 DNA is TGTGCACGCGACAGTTCCGCTCAGCCCCAGCATTTT. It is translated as CARDSSAQPQHF.

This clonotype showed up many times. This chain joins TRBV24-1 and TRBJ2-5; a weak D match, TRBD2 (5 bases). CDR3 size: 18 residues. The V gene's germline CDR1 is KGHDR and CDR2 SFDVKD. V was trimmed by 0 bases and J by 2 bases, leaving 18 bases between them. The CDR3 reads CATSDLSTRRGQQETQYF. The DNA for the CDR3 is TGTGCCACCAGTGATTTGTCCACACGTCGCGGGCAGCAAGAGACCCAGTACTTC.

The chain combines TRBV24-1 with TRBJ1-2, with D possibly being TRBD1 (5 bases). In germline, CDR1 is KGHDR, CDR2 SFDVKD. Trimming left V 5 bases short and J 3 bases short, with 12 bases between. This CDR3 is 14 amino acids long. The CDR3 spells CATSASGLDYGYTF. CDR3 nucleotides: TGTGCCACCAGTGCCTCGGGACTGGACTATGGCTACACCTTC.

CDR3 nucleotides: TGTGCCAGCAGTGCACAAGGGGGCGTCCGTGAAAAACTGTTTTTT. It is translated as CASSAQGGVREKLFF. The rearrangement uses TRBV6-5 and TRBJ1-4, with 7 nucleotides matching TRBD1. V lost 5 bases, J lost 7 bases, and 10 bases stayed unmatched. Germline V gene data show CDR1 as MNHEY and CDR2 as SVGAGI. This CDR3 is 15 amino acids long.

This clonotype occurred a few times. As DNA, the CDR3 is TGTGCCAGCAGTTTCGGACAGCCCCCGTTTGAGACCCAGTACTTC. It translates to CASSFGQPPFETQYF. This chain links TRBV28 with TRBJ2-5; perhaps TRBD1 as D (6 bases). Germline V gene data show CDR1 as MDHEN and CDR2 as SYDVKM. Trimming stripped 3 bases from V and 5 bases from J, with 16 bases between. CDR3 size: 15 residues.

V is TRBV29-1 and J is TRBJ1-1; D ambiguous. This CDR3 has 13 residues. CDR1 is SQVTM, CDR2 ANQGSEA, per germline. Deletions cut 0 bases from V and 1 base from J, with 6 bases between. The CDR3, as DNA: TGCAGCGTTGAAGACTACCAGAACACTGAAGCTTTCTTT. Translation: CSVEDYQNTEAFF.

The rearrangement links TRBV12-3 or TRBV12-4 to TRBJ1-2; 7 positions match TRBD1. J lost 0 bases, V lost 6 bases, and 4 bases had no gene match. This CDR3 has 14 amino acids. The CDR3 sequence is CASRSGQANYGYTF. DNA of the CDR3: TGTGCCAGCAGATCAGGACAGGCTAACTATGGCTACACCTTC.

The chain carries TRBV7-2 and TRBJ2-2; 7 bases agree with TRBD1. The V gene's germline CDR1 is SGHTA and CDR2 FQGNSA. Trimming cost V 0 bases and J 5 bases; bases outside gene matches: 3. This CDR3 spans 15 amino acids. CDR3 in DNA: TGTGCCAGCAGCTTAGCTGGGACAGCAACCGGGGAGCTGTTTTTT. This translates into CASSLAGTATGELFF. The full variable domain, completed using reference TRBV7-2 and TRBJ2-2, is GAGVSQSPSNKVTEKGKDVELRCDPISGHTALYWYRQSLGQGLEFLIYFQGNSAPDKSGLPSDRFSAERTGGSVSTLTIQRTQQEDSAVYLCASSLAGTATGELFFGEGSRLTVL.

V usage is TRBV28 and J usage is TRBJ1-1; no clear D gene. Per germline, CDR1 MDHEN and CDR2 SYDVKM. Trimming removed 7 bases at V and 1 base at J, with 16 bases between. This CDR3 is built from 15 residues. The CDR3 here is CASISPGVTNTEAFF. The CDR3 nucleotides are TGTGCCAGCATCTCCCCGGGAGTCACGAACACTGAAGCTTTCTTT. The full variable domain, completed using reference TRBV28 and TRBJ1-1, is DVKVTQSSRYLVKRTGEKVFLECVQDMDHENMFWYRQDPGLGLRLIYFSYDVKMKEKGDIPEGYSVSREKKERFSLILESASTNQTSMYLCASISPGVTNTEAFFGQGTRLTVV.

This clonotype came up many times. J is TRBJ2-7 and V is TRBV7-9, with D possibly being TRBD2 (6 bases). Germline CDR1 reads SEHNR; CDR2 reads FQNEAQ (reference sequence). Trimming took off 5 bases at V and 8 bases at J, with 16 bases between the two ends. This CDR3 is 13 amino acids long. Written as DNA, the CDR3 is TGTGCCAGCAGCGCCCCGGCGGGGAAGAAGCAGTACTTC. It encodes CASSAPAGKKQYF.

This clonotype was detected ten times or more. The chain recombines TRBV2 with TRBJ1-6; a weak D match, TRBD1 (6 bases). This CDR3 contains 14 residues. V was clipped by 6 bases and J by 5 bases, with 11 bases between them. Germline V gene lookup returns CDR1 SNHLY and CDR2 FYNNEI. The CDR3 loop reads CASSADSDNSPLHF. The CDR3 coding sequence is TGTGCCAGCAGCGCGGACAGCGATAATTCACCCCTCCACTTT.

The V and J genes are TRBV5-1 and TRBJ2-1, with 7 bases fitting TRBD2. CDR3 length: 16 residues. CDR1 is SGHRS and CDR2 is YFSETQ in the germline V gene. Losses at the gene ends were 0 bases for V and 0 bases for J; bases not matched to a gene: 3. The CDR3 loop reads CASSLGGGSSYNEQFF. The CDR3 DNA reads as TGCGCCAGCAGCTTGGGGGGCGGGAGCTCCTACAATGAGCAGTTCTTC.

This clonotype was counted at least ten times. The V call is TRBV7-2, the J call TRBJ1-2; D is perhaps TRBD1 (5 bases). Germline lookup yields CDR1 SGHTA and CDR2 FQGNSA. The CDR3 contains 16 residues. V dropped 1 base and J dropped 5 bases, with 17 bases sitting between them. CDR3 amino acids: CASSLGGGTQTYGYTF. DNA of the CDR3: TGTGCCAGCAGCTTAGGGGGGGGGACCCAAACTTATGGCTACACCTTC.

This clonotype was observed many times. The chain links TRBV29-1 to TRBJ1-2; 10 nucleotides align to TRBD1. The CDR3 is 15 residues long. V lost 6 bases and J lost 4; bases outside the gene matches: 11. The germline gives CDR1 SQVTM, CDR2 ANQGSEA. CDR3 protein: CSVITGTGDPYGYTF. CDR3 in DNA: TGCAGCGTAATCACCGGGACAGGGGACCCCTATGGCTACACCTTC.

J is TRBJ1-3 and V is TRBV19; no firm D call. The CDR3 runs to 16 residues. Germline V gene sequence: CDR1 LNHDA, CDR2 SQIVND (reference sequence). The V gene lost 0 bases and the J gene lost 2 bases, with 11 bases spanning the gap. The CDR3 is CASSIDLRGAGNTIYF. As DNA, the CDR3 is TGTGCCAGTAGTATAGATCTCCGCGGTGCTGGAAACACCATATATTTT.

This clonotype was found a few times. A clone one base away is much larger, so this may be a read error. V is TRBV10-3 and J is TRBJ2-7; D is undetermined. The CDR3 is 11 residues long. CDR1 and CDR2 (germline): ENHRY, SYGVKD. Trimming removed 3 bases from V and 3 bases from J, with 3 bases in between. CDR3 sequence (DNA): TGTGCCATCAGTGATCGCTACGAGCAGTACTTC. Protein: CAISDRYEQYF.